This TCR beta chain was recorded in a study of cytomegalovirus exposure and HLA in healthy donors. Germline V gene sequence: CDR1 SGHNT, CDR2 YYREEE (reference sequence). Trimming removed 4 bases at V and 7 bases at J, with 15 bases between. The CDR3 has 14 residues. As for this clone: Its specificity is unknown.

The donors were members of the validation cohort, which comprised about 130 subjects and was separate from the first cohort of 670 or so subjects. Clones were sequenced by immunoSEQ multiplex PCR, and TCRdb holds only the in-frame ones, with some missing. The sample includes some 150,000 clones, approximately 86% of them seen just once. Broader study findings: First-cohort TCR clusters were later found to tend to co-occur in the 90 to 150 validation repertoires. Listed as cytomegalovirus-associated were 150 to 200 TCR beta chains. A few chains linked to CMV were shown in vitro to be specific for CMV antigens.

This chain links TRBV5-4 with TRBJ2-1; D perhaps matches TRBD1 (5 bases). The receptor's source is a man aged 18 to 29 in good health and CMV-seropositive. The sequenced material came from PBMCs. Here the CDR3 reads CASSQARVENEQFF. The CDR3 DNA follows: TGTGCCAGCAGCCAAGCCAGGGTCGAGAATGAGCAGTTCTTC.